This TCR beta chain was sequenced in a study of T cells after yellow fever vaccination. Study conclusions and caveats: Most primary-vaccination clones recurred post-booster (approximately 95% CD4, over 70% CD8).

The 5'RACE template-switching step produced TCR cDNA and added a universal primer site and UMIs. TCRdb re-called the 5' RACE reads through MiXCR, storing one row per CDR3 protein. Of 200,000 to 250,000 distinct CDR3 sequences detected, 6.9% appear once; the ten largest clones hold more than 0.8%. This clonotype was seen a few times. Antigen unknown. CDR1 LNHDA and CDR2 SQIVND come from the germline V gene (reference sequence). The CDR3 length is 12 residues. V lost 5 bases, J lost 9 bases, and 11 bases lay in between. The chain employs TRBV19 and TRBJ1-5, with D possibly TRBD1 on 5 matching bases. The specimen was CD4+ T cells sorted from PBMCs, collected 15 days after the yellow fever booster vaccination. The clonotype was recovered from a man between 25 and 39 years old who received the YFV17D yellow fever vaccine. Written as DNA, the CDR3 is TGTGCCAGTAGTTCCAGGGCTCCGCCCCAGCATTTT. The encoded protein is CASSSRAPPQHF.